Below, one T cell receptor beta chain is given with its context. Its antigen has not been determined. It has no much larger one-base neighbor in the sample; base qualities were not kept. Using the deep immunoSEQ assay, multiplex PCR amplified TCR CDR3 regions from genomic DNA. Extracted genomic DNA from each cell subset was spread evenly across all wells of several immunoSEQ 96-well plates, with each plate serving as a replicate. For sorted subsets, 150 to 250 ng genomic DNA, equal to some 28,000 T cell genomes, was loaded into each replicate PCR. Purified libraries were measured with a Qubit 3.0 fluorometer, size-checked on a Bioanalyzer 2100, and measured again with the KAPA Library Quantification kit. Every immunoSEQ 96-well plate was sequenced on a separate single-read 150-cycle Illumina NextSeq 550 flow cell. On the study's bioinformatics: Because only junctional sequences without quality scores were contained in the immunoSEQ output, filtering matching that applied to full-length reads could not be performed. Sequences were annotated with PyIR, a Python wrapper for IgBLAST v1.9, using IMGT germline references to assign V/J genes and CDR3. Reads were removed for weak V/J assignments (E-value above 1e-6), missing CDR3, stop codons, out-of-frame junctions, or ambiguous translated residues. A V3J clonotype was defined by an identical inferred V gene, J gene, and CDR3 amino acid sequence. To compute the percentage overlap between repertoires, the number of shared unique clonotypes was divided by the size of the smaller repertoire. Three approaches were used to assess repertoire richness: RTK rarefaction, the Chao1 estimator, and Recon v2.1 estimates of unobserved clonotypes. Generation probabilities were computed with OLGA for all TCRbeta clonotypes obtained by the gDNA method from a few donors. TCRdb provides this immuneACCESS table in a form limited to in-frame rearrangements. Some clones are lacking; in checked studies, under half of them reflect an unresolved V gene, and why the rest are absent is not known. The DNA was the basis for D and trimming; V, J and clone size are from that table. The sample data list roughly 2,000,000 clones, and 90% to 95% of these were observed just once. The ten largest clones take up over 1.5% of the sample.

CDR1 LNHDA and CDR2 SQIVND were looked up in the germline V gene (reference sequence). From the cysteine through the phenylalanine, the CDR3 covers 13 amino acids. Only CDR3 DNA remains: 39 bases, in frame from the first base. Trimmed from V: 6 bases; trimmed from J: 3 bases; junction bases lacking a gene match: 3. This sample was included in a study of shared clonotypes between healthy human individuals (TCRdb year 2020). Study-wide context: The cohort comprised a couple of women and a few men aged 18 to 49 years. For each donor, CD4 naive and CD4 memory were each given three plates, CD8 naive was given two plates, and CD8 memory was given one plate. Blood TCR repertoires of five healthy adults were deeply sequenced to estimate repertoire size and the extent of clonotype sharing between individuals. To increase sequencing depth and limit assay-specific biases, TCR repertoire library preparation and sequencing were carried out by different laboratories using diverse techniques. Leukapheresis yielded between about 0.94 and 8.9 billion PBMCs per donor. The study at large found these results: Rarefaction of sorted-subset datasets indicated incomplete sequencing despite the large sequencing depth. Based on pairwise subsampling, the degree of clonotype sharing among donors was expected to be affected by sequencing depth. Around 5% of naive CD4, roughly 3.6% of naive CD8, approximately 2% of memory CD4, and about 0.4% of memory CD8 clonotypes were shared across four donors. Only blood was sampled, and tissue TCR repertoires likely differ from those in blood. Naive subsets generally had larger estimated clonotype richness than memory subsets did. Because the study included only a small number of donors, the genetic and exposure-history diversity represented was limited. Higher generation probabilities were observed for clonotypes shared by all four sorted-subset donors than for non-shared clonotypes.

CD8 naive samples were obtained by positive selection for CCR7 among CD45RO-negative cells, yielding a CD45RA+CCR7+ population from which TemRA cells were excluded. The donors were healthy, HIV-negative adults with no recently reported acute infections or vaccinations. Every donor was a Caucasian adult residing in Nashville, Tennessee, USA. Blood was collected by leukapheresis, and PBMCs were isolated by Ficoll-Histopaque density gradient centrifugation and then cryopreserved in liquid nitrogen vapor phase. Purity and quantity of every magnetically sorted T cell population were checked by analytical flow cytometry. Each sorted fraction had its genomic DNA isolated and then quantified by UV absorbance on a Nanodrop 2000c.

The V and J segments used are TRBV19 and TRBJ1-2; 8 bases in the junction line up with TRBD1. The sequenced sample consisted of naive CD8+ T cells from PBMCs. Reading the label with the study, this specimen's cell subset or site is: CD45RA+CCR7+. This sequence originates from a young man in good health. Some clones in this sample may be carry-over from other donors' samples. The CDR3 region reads CASRGQADYGYTF. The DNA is TGTGCCAGTAGGGGACAGGCCGACTATGGCTACACCTTC.